The 2 T cell receptor beta chains presented below share a single source sample, sequenced in a study of blood T cell repertoires in COVID-19. TCRdb's copy holds only in-frame clones and misses some; the assay was immunoSEQ multiplex PCR. This sample has 200,000 to 250,000 clones, with around 90% found just once. The sequencing input was PBMCs or T cells enriched from blood (not recorded which). All receptors come from a woman in her forties or fifties with acute COVID-19.

The chain joins TRBV6-1 to TRBJ2-1, with unresolved D. V was shortened by 3 bases and J by 15 bases, with 21 bases between the two germline ends. Germline-derived CDR1 and CDR2 are MNHNS and SASEGT. This CDR3 spans 14 amino acids. The CDR3: CASSDLTPMVDLFF. The CDR3 DNA sequence: TGTGCCAGCAGTGACCTGACTCCCATGGTCGATCTGTTCTTC.

V usage is TRBV18 and J usage is TRBJ2-4, with 9 bases aligning to TRBD1. The junction had 8 bases not matched to a gene; V was cut back by 3 bases and J by 2 bases. The CDR3 covers 17 residues. Per the germline V gene, CDR1 is KGHSH and CDR2 is LQKENI. CDR3 protein: CASSPGQGYSSKNIQYF. The CDR3 region has the DNA TGTGCCAGCTCACCCGGACAGGGGTATTCCTCCAAAAACATTCAGTACTTC. Full variable domain (outside the CDR3, taken from reference TRBV18 and TRBJ2-4): NAGVMQNPRHLVRRRGQEARLRCSPMKGHSHVYWYRQLPEEGLKFMVYLQKENIIDESGMPKERFSAEFPKEGPSILRIQQVVRGDSAAYFCASSPGQGYSSKNIQYFGAGTRLSVL.